This TCR beta chain was sequenced in a study of T cell responses to AZD1222 COVID-19 vaccine. Germline V CDR1 and CDR2: ENHRY, SYGVKD. V lost 5 bases and J 5 bases, leaving 8 bases between the germline ends. The CDR3 is made up of 12 amino acids. Points on this clone: The target antigen is unknown.

Produced via immunoSEQ multiplex PCR; TCRdb's table is partial and in-frame only. The data hold about 200,000 clones, with just over 90% observed a single time. Study findings and constraints: It should be noted that donors were predominantly white British and more often female, and clonal diversity was possibly underestimated.

The receptor comes from an adult who received the AZD1222 COVID-19 vaccine. This chain links TRBV10-3 with TRBJ2-3, with D unresolved. Sequenced here: peripheral blood, sampled 28 days after the second AZD1222 dose. The CDR3 protein is CAISTLRDTQYF. CDR3 DNA sequence: TGTGCCATCAGTACCCTTAGAGATACGCAGTATTTT.